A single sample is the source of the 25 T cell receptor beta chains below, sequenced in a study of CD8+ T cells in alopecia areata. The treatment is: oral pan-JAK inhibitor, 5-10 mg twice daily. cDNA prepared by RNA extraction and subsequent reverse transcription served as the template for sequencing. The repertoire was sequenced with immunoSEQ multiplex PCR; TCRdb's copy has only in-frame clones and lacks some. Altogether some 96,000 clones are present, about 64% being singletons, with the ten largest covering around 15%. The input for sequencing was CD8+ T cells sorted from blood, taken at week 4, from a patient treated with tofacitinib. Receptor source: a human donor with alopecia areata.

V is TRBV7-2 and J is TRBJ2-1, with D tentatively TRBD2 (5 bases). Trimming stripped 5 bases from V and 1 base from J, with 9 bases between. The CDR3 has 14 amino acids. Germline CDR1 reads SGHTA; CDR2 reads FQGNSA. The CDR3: CASSPSPSYNEQFF. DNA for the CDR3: TGTGCCAGCAGCCCTAGCCCGTCCTACAATGAGCAGTTCTTC.

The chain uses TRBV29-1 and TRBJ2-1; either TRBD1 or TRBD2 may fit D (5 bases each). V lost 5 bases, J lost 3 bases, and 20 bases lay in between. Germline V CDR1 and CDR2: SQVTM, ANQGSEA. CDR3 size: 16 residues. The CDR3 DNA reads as TGCAGCGTTCCGAAAGTAGGGACGGATATCTACAATGAGCAGTTCTTC. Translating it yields CSVPKVGTDIYNEQFF.

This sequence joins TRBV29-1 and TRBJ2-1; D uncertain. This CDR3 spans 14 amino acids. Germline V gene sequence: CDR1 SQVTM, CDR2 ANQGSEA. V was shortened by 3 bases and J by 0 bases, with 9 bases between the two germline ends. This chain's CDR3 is CSVEGLSSYNEQFF. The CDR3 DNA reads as TGCAGCGTTGAGGGCCTGAGCTCCTACAATGAGCAGTTCTTC.

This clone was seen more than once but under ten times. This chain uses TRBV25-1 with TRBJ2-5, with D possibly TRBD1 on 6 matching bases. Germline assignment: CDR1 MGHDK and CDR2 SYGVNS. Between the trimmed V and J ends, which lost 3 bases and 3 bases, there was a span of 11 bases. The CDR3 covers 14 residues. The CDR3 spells CASSESNREETQYF. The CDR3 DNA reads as TGTGCCAGCAGTGAGTCGAACAGGGAAGAGACCCAGTACTTC.

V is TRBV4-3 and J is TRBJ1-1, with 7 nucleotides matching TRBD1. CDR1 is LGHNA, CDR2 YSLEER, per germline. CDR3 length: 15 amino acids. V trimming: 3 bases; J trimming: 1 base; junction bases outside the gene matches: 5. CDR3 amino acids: CASSQEDRPNTEAFF. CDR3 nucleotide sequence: TGCGCCAGCAGCCAGGAGGACAGGCCGAACACTGAAGCTTTCTTT.

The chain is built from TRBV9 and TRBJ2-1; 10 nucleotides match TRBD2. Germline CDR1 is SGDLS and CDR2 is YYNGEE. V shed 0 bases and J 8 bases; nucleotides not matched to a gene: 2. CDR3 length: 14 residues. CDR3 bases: TGTGCCAGCAGCGTAGGACTAGCGGGCGATGAGCAGTTCTTC. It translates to CASSVGLAGDEQFF.

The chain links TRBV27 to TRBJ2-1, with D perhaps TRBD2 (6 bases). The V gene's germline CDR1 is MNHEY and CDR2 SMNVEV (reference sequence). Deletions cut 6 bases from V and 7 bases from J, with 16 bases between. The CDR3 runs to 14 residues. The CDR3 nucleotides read TGTGCCAGCAGACCCATTCCGGGACTTAATGAGCAGTTCTTC. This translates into CASRPIPGLNEQFF.

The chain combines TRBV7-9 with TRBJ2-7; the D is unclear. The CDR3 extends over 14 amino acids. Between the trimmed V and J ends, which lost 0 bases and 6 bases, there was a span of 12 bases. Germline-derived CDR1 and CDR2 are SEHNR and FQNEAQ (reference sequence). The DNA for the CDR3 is TGTGCCAGCAGCTTAGCGGAAGGGTCTCTCGAGCAGTACTTC. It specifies CASSLAEGSLEQYF.

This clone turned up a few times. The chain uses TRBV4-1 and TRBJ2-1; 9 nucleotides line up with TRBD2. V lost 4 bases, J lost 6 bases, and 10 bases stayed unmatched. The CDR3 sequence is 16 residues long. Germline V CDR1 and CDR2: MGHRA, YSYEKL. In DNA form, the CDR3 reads TGCGCCAGCAGCCCCGGGGGGCGGGGGGGCGGCAATGAGCAGTTCTTC. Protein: CASSPGGRGGGNEQFF.

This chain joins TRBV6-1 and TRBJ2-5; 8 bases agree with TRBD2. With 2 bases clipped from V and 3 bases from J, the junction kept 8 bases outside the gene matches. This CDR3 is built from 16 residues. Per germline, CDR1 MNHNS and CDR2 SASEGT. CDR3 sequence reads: CASSETGGSGEETQYF. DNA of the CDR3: TGTGCCAGCAGTGAAACCGGGGGTAGCGGGGAAGAGACCCAGTACTTC.

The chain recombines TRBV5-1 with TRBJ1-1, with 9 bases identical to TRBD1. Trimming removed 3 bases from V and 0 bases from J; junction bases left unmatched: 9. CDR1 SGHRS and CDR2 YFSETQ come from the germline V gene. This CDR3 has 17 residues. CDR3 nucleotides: TGCGCCAGCAGCTCGAGACAGGGGGAGGTTATGAACACTGAAGCTTTCTTT. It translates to CASSSRQGEVMNTEAFF.

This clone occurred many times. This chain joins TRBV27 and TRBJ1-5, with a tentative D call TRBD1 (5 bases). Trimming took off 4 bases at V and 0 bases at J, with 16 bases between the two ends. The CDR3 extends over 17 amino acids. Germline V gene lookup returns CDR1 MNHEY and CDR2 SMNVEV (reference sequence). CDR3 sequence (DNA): TGTGCCAGCAGTTCCGGGACGGAGCTTTATAGCAATCAGCCCCAGCATTTT. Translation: CASSSGTELYSNQPQHF.

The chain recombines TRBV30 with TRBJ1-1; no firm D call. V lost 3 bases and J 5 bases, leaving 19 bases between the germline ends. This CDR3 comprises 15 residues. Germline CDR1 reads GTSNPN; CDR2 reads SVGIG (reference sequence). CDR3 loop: CAWRDSWGLLTEAFF. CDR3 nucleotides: TGTGCCTGGAGAGACTCTTGGGGTCTTCTAACTGAAGCTTTCTTT.

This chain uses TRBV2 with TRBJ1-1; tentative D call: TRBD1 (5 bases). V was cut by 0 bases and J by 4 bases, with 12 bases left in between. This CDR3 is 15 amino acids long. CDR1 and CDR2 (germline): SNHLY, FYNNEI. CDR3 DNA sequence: TGTGCCAGCAGTGAAGCGCTCACAGGAGGCACTGAAGCTTTCTTT. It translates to CASSEALTGGTEAFF.

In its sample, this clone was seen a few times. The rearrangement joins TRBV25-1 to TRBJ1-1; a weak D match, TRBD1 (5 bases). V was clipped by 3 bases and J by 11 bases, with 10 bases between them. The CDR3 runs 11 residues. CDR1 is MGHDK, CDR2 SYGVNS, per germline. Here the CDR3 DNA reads TGTGCCAGCAGTGACAGGGTGGATGCTTTCTTT. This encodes CASSDRVDAFF.

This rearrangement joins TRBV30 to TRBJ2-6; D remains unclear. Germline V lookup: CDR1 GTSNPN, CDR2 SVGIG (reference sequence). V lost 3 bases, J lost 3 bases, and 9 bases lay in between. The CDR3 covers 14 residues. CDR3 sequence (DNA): TGTGCCTGGAGCTATGGGGTTGGGGCCAACGTCCTGACTTTC. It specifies CAWSYGVGANVLTF.

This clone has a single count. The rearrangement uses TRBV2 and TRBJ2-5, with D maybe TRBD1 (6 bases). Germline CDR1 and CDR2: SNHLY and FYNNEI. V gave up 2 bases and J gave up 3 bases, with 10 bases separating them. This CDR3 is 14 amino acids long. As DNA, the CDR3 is TGTGCCAGCAGTGAAATGGGGGCTAAAGAGACCCAGTACTTC. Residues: CASSEMGAKETQYF.

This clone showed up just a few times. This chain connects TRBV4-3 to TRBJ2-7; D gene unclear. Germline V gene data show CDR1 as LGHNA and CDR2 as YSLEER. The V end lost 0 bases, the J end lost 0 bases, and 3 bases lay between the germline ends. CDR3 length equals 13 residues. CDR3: CASSQDTSYEQYF. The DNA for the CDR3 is TGCGCCAGCAGCCAAGATACCTCCTACGAGCAGTACTTC.

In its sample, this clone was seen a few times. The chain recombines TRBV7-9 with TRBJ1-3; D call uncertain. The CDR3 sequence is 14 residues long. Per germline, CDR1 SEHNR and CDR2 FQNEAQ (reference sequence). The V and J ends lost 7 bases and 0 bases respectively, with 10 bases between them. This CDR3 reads CASTGESSGNTIYF. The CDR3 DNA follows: TGTGCCAGCACCGGGGAGAGCTCTGGAAACACCATATATTTT.

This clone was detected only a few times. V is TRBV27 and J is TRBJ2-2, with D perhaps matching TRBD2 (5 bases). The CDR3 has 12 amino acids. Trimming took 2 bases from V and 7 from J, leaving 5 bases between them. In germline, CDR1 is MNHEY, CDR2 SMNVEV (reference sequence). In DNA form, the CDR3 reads TGTGCCAGCAGTTTAGGGAGCGGGGAGCTGTTTTTT. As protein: CASSLGSGELFF.

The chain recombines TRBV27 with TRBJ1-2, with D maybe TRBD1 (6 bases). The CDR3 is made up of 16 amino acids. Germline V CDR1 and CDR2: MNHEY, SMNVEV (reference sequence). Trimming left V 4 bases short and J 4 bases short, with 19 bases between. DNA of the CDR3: TGTGCCAGCAGTTCGACCTGGGACACCCCCATCTATGGCTACACCTTC. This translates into CASSSTWDTPIYGYTF.

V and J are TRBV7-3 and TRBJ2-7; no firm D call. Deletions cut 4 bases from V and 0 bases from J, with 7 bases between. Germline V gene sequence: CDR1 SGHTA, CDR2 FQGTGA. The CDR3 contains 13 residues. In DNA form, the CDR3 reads TGTGCCAGCAGCTCCAGCCCCTCCTACGAGCAGTACTTC. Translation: CASSSSPSYEQYF.

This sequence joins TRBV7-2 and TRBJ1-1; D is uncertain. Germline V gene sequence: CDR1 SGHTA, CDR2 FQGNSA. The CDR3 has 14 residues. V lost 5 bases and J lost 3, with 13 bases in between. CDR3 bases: TGTGCCAGCAGCCCATATGATTACTACACTGAAGCTTTCTTT. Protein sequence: CASSPYDYYTEAFF.

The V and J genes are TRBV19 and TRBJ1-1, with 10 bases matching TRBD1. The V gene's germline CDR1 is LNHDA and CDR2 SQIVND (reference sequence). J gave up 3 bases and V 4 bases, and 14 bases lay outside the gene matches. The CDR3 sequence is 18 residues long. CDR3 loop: CASSTLGQGVGSYTEAFF. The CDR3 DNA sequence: TGTGCCAGTAGTACCCTCGGACAGGGGGTGGGGAGCTACACTGAAGCTTTCTTT.

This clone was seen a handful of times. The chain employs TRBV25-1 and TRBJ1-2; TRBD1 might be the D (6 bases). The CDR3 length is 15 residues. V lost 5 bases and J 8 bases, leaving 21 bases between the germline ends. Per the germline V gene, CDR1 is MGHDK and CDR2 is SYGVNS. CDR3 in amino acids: CASSWGPDGNKGYTF. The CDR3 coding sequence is TGTGCCAGCAGTTGGGGGCCGGACGGAAATAAGGGCTACACCTTC.